This T cell receptor (beta chain) was sequenced for a study of shared clonotypes between healthy human individuals. In the study overall: Aged between 18 and 49, the donors were a couple of women and a few men. Study-wide results and caveats: Clonotype sharing among donors likely depends on sequencing depth. Relative to memory subsets, naive subsets generally showed larger estimated richness.

The CDR3 loop spans 14 amino acids. V was trimmed by 0 bases and J by 2 bases, leaving 7 bases between them. In germline, CDR1 is SGHDT, CDR2 YYEEEE. Execution of the assay was at deep level. Libraries were prepared by immunoSEQ multiplex PCR; TCRdb keeps only in-frame clonotypes and omits some of them. The table records about 380,000 clones, 90% to 98% of them present only once. Turning to this clone: What it binds is unknown.

V is TRBV5-6 and J is TRBJ2-3; D is unclear. The sequencing input was memory CD8+ T cells sorted from blood. The subset denotes: CD45RO+ cells pooled with CCR7-negative TemRA cells. The clonotype was recovered from a man younger than 45 in good health. CDR3 nucleotides: TGTGCCAGCAGCTTGGCCAGGTTCACAGATACGCAGTATTTT. Translation gives CASSLARFTDTQYF.